The 20 T cell receptor beta chains reported below all come from one sample, sequenced in a study of PD-L1 blockade in urothelial cancer. The time point is: pretreatment peripheral blood. TCRdb's table, derived via immunoSEQ multiplex PCR, lists solely in-frame clones and lacks some. The sample contains roughly 50,000 clones, around 86% of which appear only once. The sample in question was PBMCs, obtained around atezolizumab (anti-PD-L1) treatment. The receptors shown here come from a man in his 70s with urothelial cancer.

V usage is TRBV5-6 and J usage is TRBJ2-7; perhaps TRBD1 as D (6 bases). The germline V gene has CDR1 SGHDT and CDR2 YYEEEE. CDR3 size: 15 residues. Between the trimmed V and J ends, which lost 2 bases and 1 base, there was a span of 13 bases. The CDR3 here is CASSFTGSGSYEQYF. CDR3 DNA: TGTGCCAGCAGCTTCACAGGGTCGGGGTCCTACGAGCAGTACTTC.

The V call is TRBV5-6, the J call TRBJ2-7; a weak D match, TRBD2 (5 bases). The V gene's germline CDR1 is SGHDT and CDR2 YYEEEE. The CDR3 loop spans 13 amino acids. V gave up 5 bases and J gave up 3 bases, with 12 bases separating them. The CDR3: CASSPGLSYEQYF. The DNA for the CDR3 is TGTGCCAGCAGTCCGGGATTGAGCTACGAGCAGTACTTC. Drawing the rest from reference TRBV5-6 and TRBJ2-7, the complete variable domain is DAGVTQSPTHLIKTRGQQVTLRCSPKSGHDTVSWYQQALGQGPQFIFQYYEEEERQRGNFPDRFSGHQFPNYSSELNVNALLLGDSALYLCASSPGLSYEQYFGPGTRLTVT.

CDR3 amino acids: CASSPLAGNDEQYF. DNA of the CDR3: TGTGCCAGCAGCCCACTAGCGGGAAACGACGAGCAGTACTTC. The chain combines TRBV14 with TRBJ2-7; 10 bases line up with TRBD2. V lost 4 bases and J lost 5; bases outside the gene matches: 5. The V gene's germline CDR1 is SGHDN and CDR2 FVKESK. The CDR3 spans 14 residues. Based on the CDR3 plus reference TRBV14 and TRBJ2-7, the full variable domain is EAGVTQFPSHSVIEKGQTVTLRCDPISGHDNLYWYRRVMGKEIKFLLHFVKESKQDESGMPNNRFLAERTGGTYSTLKVQPAELEDSGVYFCASSPLAGNDEQYFGPGTRLTVT.

The chain carries TRBV7-2 and TRBJ1-2, with D unresolved. Germline lookup yields CDR1 SGHTA and CDR2 FQGNSA. V was trimmed by 4 bases and J by 0 bases, leaving 18 bases between them. This CDR3 comprises 17 residues. The CDR3 spells CASSSAGVRRANYGYTF. The CDR3, as DNA: TGTGCCAGCAGCTCTGCAGGCGTTAGGCGGGCTAACTATGGCTACACCTTC.

The CDR3 DNA is TGTGCCAGTGGGGTCGGGGGGACTAGCGGCTCCTACGAGCAGTACTTC. Translated, it gives CASGVGGTSGSYEQYF. The chain has TRBV19 and TRBJ2-7, with 11 bases aligning to TRBD2. Germline trimming cut 8 bases from V and 0 bases from J; bases unmatched to any gene: 9. Germline V gene sequence: CDR1 LNHDA, CDR2 SQIVND (reference sequence). The CDR3 contains 16 residues.

This clone occurred once. The J gene is TRBJ2-1, the V gene TRBV7-9; 7 bases match TRBD2. The CDR3 contains 13 residues. V shed 4 bases, J shed 6 bases, and the junction held 3 bases outside the gene matches. Germline CDR1 reads SEHNR; CDR2 reads FQNEAQ (reference sequence). CDR3 in amino acids: CASSSPSGNEQFF. The DNA of the CDR3 is TGTGCCAGCAGCTCTCCTAGCGGCAATGAGCAGTTCTTC. Full variable domain (missing parts from reference TRBV7-9 and TRBJ2-1): DTGVSQNPRHKITKRGQNVTFRCDPISEHNRLYWYRQTLGQGPEFLTYFQNEAQLEKSRLLSDRFSAERPKGSFSTLEIQRTEQGDSAMYLCASSSPSGNEQFFGPGTRLTVL.

This chain uses TRBV7-3 with TRBJ2-2; 11 bases match TRBD2. V shed 4 bases and J 0 bases; nucleotides not matched to a gene: 7. From germline, CDR1 is SGHTA and CDR2 FQGTGA. This CDR3 has 18 amino acids. CDR3 sequence (DNA): TGTGCCAGCAGCTATTTAGGACTAGCGGGTTCGAACACCGGGGAGCTGTTTTTT. Translating it yields CASSYLGLAGSNTGELFF.

This clone was picked up a small number of times. The chain couples TRBV6-4 to TRBJ2-1; TRBD2 agrees at 12 bases. Germline V gene data show CDR1 as MRHNA and CDR2 as SNTAGT. The V and J ends lost 6 bases and 4 bases, in that order; junction bases with no gene match: 7. The CDR3 is 16 amino acids. The CDR3 coding sequence is TGTGCCAGCAGCAGCGATGGGACTAGCGGGTACAATGAGCAGTTCTTC. Its translation: CASSSDGTSGYNEQFF.

The chain couples TRBV18 to TRBJ1-1; 8 nucleotides match TRBD1. V lost 3 bases, J lost 2 bases, and 2 bases stayed unmatched. In germline, CDR1 is KGHSH, CDR2 LQKENI. The CDR3 loop spans 14 amino acids. The CDR3 sequence is CASSPGQVNTEAFF. DNA for the CDR3: TGTGCCAGCTCACCGGGACAGGTTAACACTGAAGCTTTCTTT.

Within the sample, this clone is medium-sized (0.01 to 0.1%). The chain has TRBV4-1 and TRBJ1-2; a weak D match, TRBD1 (5 bases). The germline CDR1 and CDR2 sequences are MGHRA and YSYEKL. V was cut by 0 bases and J by 2 bases, with 13 bases left in between. This CDR3 region has 16 residues. The CDR3 DNA follows: TGCGCCAGCAGCCAAGATCGGTCGGCAGGGAACTATGGCTACACCTTC. Its protein product is CASSQDRSAGNYGYTF.

The chain couples TRBV6-1 to TRBJ2-2, with 10 nucleotides matching TRBD1. Unmatched junction bases numbered 7, after V lost 6 bases and J lost 6 bases. CDR3 length equals 15 residues. Per germline, CDR1 MNHNS and CDR2 SASEGT. The CDR3 sequence is CASRWDRGSAGELFF. The DNA for the CDR3 is TGTGCCAGCAGATGGGACAGGGGATCGGCCGGGGAGCTGTTTTTT.

The chain is built from TRBV5-1 and TRBJ2-3; TRBD2 matches at 13 bases. V shed 6 bases, J shed 0 bases, and the junction held 13 bases outside the gene matches. This CDR3 contains 19 residues. The germline V gene has CDR1 SGHRS and CDR2 YFSETQ. The DNA for the CDR3 is TGCGCCAGCACCCCTTCCGGGACTAGCGGGGCAACTAGCACAGATACGCAGTATTTT. This gives the protein CASTPSGTSGATSTDTQYF. Full variable domain (missing parts from reference TRBV5-1 and TRBJ2-3): KAGVTQTPRYLIKTRGQQVTLSCSPISGHRSVSWYQQTPGQGLQFLFEYFSETQRNKGNFPGRFSGRQFSNSRSEMNVSTLELGDSALYLCASTPSGTSGATSTDTQYFGPGTRLTVL.

J is TRBJ2-7 and V is TRBV11-2; possibly TRBD2 for D (5 bases). V was clipped by 0 bases and J by 6 bases, with 9 bases between them. Germline-derived CDR1 and CDR2 are SGHAT and FQNNGV. This CDR3 comprises 13 residues. In nucleotides, the CDR3 is TGTGCCAGCAGCTTAGATGGGAGAAGCGAGCAGTACTTC. Its translation: CASSLDGRSEQYF.

This chain connects TRBV7-8 to TRBJ2-1; 11 bases agree with TRBD2. V was clipped by 5 bases and J by 9 bases; unmatched bases: 9. Germline V CDR1 and CDR2: SGHVS, FQNEAQ. The CDR3 has 15 amino acids. CDR3 sequence reads: CASSRSSGRLVEQFF. CDR3 sequence (DNA): TGTGCCAGCAGCAGGTCTAGCGGGAGGTTGGTTGAGCAGTTCTTC.

As concerns this clone: At the DNA level, this CDR3 is encoded by other sequences in the same sample as well. This rearrangement joins TRBV6-5 to TRBJ1-1; 7 nucleotides line up with TRBD1. The CDR3 sequence is 13 residues long. V trimming: 5 bases; J trimming: 4 bases; junction bases outside the gene matches: 4. The germline V gene encodes CDR1 MNHEY and CDR2 SVGAGI. This chain's CDR3 is CASSPTGSTEAFF. Here the CDR3 DNA reads TGTGCCAGCAGTCCGACAGGGAGCACTGAAGCTTTCTTT.

This clone was found a few times. This rearrangement joins TRBV7-9 to TRBJ1-2, with D unresolved. The V end was cut by 10 bases, the J end by 1 base, with 22 bases between. CDR1 is SEHNR and CDR2 is FQNEAQ in the germline V gene (reference sequence). The CDR3 length is 16 residues. CDR3 protein: CATPSLSFFLNYGYTF. The CDR3 nucleotides read TGTGCCACGCCAAGCCTCTCCTTTTTCCTTAACTATGGCTACACCTTC. The whole variable domain, filled in from reference TRBV7-9 and TRBJ1-2, reads DTGVSQNPRHKITKRGQNVTFRCDPISEHNRLYWYRQTLGQGPEFLTYFQNEAQLEKSRLLSDRFSAERPKGSFSTLEIQRTEQGDSAMYLCATPSLSFFLNYGYTFGSGTRLTVV.

The sample holds one count of this clone. The V gene is TRBV7-8, the J gene TRBJ1-1; no clear D. Per the germline V gene, CDR1 is SGHVS and CDR2 is FQNEAQ. The CDR3 has 13 amino acids. The V end was cut by 4 bases, the J end by 3 bases, with 9 bases between. In DNA form, the CDR3 reads TGTGCCAGCAGCTCCGGAGCGTACACTGAAGCTTTCTTT. Its translation is CASSSGAYTEAFF.

The rearrangement uses TRBV9 and TRBJ1-1; no firm D call. Germline V gene data show CDR1 as SGDLS and CDR2 as YYNGEE. Trimming pared 3 bases from V and 1 base from J, leaving 10 bases between. The CDR3 is 14 residues long. The chain's CDR3 is CASSAGAGNTEAFF. CDR3 nucleotide sequence: TGTGCCAGCAGCGCAGGTGCCGGGAACACTGAAGCTTTCTTT. Based on the CDR3 plus reference TRBV9 and TRBJ1-1, the full variable domain is DSGVTQTPKHLITATGQRVTLRCSPRSGDLSVYWYQQSLDQGLQFLIQYYNGEERAKGNILERFSAQQFPDLHSELNLSSLELGDSALYFCASSAGAGNTEAFFGQGTRLTVV.

The chain recombines TRBV7-9 with TRBJ2-1; 9 nucleotides align to TRBD2. Germline CDR1 SEHNR, CDR2 FQNEAQ (reference sequence). The CDR3 is made up of 12 amino acids. Trimming removed 6 bases from V and 12 bases from J; junction bases left unmatched: 6. The CDR3 DNA is TGTGCCAGCAGGATTAGCGGGAGAGTGCAGTTCTTC. It encodes CASRISGRVQFF.

This clone appeared once. The chain is built from TRBV7-9 and TRBJ1-1, with 8 bases aligning to TRBD1. The CDR3 has 12 amino acids. J was trimmed by 4 bases and V by 8 bases; bases with no gene match: 3. CDR1 and CDR2 (germline): SEHNR, FQNEAQ (reference sequence). In nucleotides, the CDR3 is TGTGCCAGCCGGACAGGGCTCACTGAAGCTTTCTTT. This sequence encodes CASRTGLTEAFF. The whole variable domain, filled in from reference TRBV7-9 and TRBJ1-1, reads DTGVSQNPRHKITKRGQNVTFRCDPISEHNRLYWYRQTLGQGPEFLTYFQNEAQLEKSRLLSDRFSAERPKGSFSTLEIQRTEQGDSAMYLCASRTGLTEAFFGQGTRLTVV.